This T cell receptor beta chain appears in the sequencing data of a study of identical twins. Study-wide findings and caveats: Models underestimated how often monozygotic twins shared out-of-frame TCR alpha. Researchers caution that invariant MAIT and iNKT cells could partly confound zero-insertion analyses. Weaker excess twin sharing was observed in beta out-of-frame sequences.

MiXCR, applied by TCRdb to the 5' RACE reads, yields one record per CDR3 protein. Altogether about 660,000 distinct CDR3 sequences are present, roughly 8% being singletons, with the ten largest covering more than 0.75%. Germline-derived CDR1 and CDR2 are SNHLY and FYNNEI. The CDR3 runs 13 residues. V lost 5 bases to trimming and J lost 6 bases, with 11 bases between them. With respect to this clonotype: The antigen is not known.

The same data also contributed to another study, on yellow fever vaccine responses in identical twins. This second study says: After vaccination, twins' T cell response reportedly seemed partly convergent, partly personalized.

The receptor was derived from a woman in her late teens or twenties in good health. The V call is TRBV2, the J call TRBJ2-1; D is unresolved. The specimen sequenced was PBMCs. Written as DNA, the CDR3 is TGTGCCAGCAGTACCCGGACGGGCAATGAGCAGTTCTTC. Translating gives CASSTRTGNEQFF.